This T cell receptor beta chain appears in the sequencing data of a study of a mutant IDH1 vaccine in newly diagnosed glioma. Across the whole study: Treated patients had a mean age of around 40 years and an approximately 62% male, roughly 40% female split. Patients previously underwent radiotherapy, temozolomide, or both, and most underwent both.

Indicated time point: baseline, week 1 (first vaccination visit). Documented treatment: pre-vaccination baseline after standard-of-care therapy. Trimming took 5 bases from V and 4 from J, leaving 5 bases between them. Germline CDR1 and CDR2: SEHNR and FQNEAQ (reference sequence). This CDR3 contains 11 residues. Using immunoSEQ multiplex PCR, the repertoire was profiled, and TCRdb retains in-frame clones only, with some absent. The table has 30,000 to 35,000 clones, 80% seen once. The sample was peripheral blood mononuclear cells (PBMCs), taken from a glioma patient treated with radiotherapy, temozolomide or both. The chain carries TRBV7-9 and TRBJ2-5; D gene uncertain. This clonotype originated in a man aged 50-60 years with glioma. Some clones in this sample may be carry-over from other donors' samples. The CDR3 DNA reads TGTGCCAGCAGCCACTCAGAGACCCAGTACTTC. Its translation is CASSHSETQYF.